Listed below are T cell receptor beta chains from one sample, sequenced in a study of blood T cell repertoires in COVID-19. Here immunoSEQ multiplex PCR was the method, and the copy in TCRdb shows in-frame clones only, minus some. The sample contains around 200,000 clones, about four fifths of which appear only once. Sequencing input: peripheral blood. Receptor source: a human donor with acute or convalescent COVID-19. The donor label of this sample is uncertain. The CDR3 runs from the conserved cysteine through the conserved F or W. Each record gives: clone size, V gene, J gene, D gene, CDR3 DNA, CDR3 protein. D genes are given only for firm matches. Only some rows state a clone size, as once, few, many or a class for expanded clones.

.	TRBV20-1	TRBJ2-3	TRBD2	TGCAGTGCTAGTTTTAGCGGGATGGATACGCAGTATTTT	CSASFSGMDTQYF
once	TRBV3-1/TRBV3-2	TRBJ2-7	TRBD2	TGTGCCAGCAGCCCCGGGGGGGCAGTACCCTACGAGCAGTACTTC	CASSPGGAVPYEQYF
.	TRBV6-6	TRBJ2-1	.	TGTGCCAGCAGGGGGACGGAGGGGCCTAACAATGAGCAGTTCTTC	CASRGTEGPNNEQFF
.	TRBV7-8	TRBJ1-2	.	TGTGCCAGCAGCTTACAGGGGATAGGTGGCTACACCTTC	CASSLQGIGGYTF
.	TRBV7-8	TRBJ1-1	.	TGTGCCAGCAGCCCGGGACTACAAGCTTTCTTT	CASSPGLQAFF
.	TRBV19	TRBJ2-6	.	TGTGCCAGTAGTCCCTCAGGGTACTCTGGGGCCAACGTCCTGACTTTC	CASSPSGYSGANVLTF
.	TRBV2	TRBJ2-7	.	TGTGCCAGCACAGGCACCTACGAGCAGTACTTC	CASTGTYEQYF
.	TRBV10-3	TRBJ2-7	.	TGTGCCATCAGTGAGTGGGCTTCCTACGAGCAGTACTTC	CAISEWASYEQYF
.	TRBV2	TRBJ2-3	.	TGTGCCAGCAGTGAAGGCCGTACAGGATACACAGATACGCAGTATTTT	CASSEGRTGYTDTQYF
.	TRBV11-1	TRBJ2-7	.	TGTGCCAGCAGCTCATCTACCTACGAGCAGTACTTC	CASSSSTYEQYF
.	TRBV6-5	TRBJ2-7	TRBD1	TGTGCCAGCAGTCGGGGACAGCCTCCCTACGAGCAGTACTTC	CASSRGQPPYEQYF
.	TRBV6-5	TRBJ2-5	.	TGTGCCAGCAGCGCCTTAGGGACTTATCAAGAGACCCAGTACTTC	CASSALGTYQETQYF
few	TRBV5-1	TRBJ1-3	TRBD1	TGCGCCAGCAGCTTTACCCAGGGGGCCTCTGGAAACACCATATATTTT	CASSFTQGASGNTIYF
.	TRBV19	TRBJ1-6	.	TGTGCCAGCCTCCAAAGACAGGAGGCTAATTCACCCCTCCACTTT	CASLQRQEANSPLHF
.	TRBV6-5	TRBJ2-7	.	TGTGCCAGCAGCCAGGGACTTTACCACTACGAGCAGTACTTC	CASSQGLYHYEQYF
.	TRBV6-5	TRBJ2-1	TRBD2	TGTGCCAGCATCCGATCCCCAGCGGGGGACGAGCAGTTCTTC	CASIRSPAGDEQFF
.	TRBV11-3	TRBJ2-1	.	TGTGCCAGCAGCTCGACGGCTAGCCCCGGTGAGCAGTTCTTC	CASSSTASPGEQFF
once	TRBV5-1	TRBJ2-5	.	TGCGCCAGCAGCCCTACAGAGACCCAGTACTTC	CASSPTETQYF
.	TRBV5-1	TRBJ2-7	.	TGCGCCAGCAGCTTGGTGGGGGGTGGACCCTACGAGCAGTACTTC	CASSLVGGGPYEQYF
.	TRBV6-1	TRBJ1-4	.	TGTGCCAGCAGTGAACTGAGGGAAGTGTGGGAAAAACTGTTTTTT	CASSELREVWEKLFF
.	TRBV7-9	TRBJ2-1	TRBD2	TGTGCCAGCAGTCCTCTAGCGGGAGTTAGTAGTGAGCAGTTCTTC	CASSPLAGVSSEQFF
.	TRBV29-1	TRBJ2-7	TRBD1	TGCAGCGTACGGGACAGGGATGTATACGAGCAGTACTTC	CSVRDRDVYEQYF
.	TRBV5-1	TRBJ2-1	TRBD2	TGCGCCAGCAGCTTGGGACTAGCGGGAGGTTACTACAATGAGCAGTTCTTC	CASSLGLAGGYYNEQFF
.	TRBV14	TRBJ1-5	.	TGTGCCAGCAGCTCAACAGGGAATCAGCCCCAGCATTTT	CASSSTGNQPQHF
.	TRBV5-1	TRBJ1-1	.	TGCGCCAGCAGCGGGGGGACTTCAATGAACACTGAAGCTTTCTTT	CASSGGTSMNTEAFF
.	TRBV4-1	TRBJ2-5	TRBD2	TGCGCCAGCGGAGCGGGAGGGCCGGTGGGGACCCAGTACTTC	CASGAGGPVGTQYF
.	TRBV5-1	TRBJ1-2	.	TGCGCCAGCAGCTCCGGACAGCTCTATGGCTACACCTTC	CASSSGQLYGYTF
.	TRBV5-4	TRBJ2-3	TRBD2	TGTGCCAGCAGCTACGCGGGACTAGCCAGGCGAGATACGCAGTATTTT	CASSYAGLARRDTQYF
.	TRBV5-1	TRBJ2-3	.	TGCGCCAGCAGCCCGGGGAATGGACCCAGCACAGATACGCAGTATTTT	CASSPGNGPSTDTQYF